The 11 T cell receptor beta chains listed next were all sequenced from one sample in a study of T cell repertoires in cytomegalovirus infection. MiXCR was run by TCRdb on the reads, yielding one entry per CDR3 protein. The data show approximately 250,000 distinct CDR3 sequences, with 22% seen just once and 18% held by the top ten. Sequenced sample: CD8+ T cells from PBMCs. The receptors were gathered from a human donor in good health (CMV status not recorded). Some clones in this sample may be carry-over from other donors' samples.

This clonotype was seen more than once but under ten times. The rearrangement uses TRBV7-8 and TRBJ2-3, with D unresolved. Between the trimmed V and J ends, which lost 8 bases and 6 bases, there was a span of 12 bases. The CDR3 is made up of 12 amino acids. Germline CDR1 SGHVS, CDR2 FQNEAQ. The DNA of the CDR3 is TGTGCCAGCGCCTCATGGGCGGATACGCAGTATTTT. Amino acid sequence: CASASWADTQYF. Full variable domain (rest looked up from reference TRBV7-8 and TRBJ2-3): GAGVSQSPRYKVAKRGQDVALRCDPISGHVSLFWYQQALGQGPEFLTYFQNEAQLDKSGLPSDRFFAERPEGSVSTLKIQRTQQEDSAVYLCASASWADTQYFGPGTRLTVL.

The chain uses TRBV11-3 and TRBJ2-1, with D perhaps TRBD1 (6 bases). The CDR3 loop spans 13 amino acids. CDR1 SGHNT and CDR2 YENEEA come from the germline V gene. Trimming removed 8 bases from V and 7 bases from J, with 15 bases in between. CDR3 residues: CASGDRIRNEQFF. CDR3 DNA: TGTGCCAGCGGCGACAGGATTAGGAATGAGCAGTTCTTC.

This chain links TRBV19 with TRBJ2-1; 8 bases agree with TRBD2. The CDR3 runs to 15 residues. The germline V gene encodes CDR1 LNHDA and CDR2 SQIVND (reference sequence). The J segment lost 3 bases and the V segment lost 7 bases, leaving 8 bases of the junction unmatched. CDR3 DNA sequence: TGTGCCAGTACCCCTCCCCTAGCGGGCTACAATGAGCAGTTCTTC. This translates into CASTPPLAGYNEQFF.

CDR3 residues: CSVQLQGGYTF. CDR3 nucleotide sequence: TGCAGCGTTCAACTACAGGGAGGCTACACCTTC. The V call is TRBV29-1, the J call TRBJ1-2, with D tentatively TRBD1 (6 bases). Germline CDR1 SQVTM, CDR2 ANQGSEA. The V end was cut by 5 bases, the J end by 8 bases, with 12 bases between. The CDR3 spans 11 residues. Full variable domain (rest looked up from reference TRBV29-1 and TRBJ1-2): SAVISQKPSRDICQRGTSLTIQCQVDSQVTMMFWYRQQPGQSLTLIATANQGSEATYESGFVIDKFPISRPNLTFSTLTVSNMSPEDSSIYLCSVQLQGGYTFGSGTRLTVV.

This clonotype has only a few counts. The chain combines TRBV28 with TRBJ1-6; TRBD1 matches 7 bases. CDR1 and CDR2 from the germline V gene are MDHEN and SYDVKM. The CDR3 length is 15 residues. The V and J ends lost 5 bases and 4 bases, in that order; junction bases with no gene match: 5. CDR3 sequence reads: CASSIGTVYNSPLHF. The DNA of the CDR3 is TGTGCCAGCAGTATAGGGACAGTATATAATTCACCCCTCCACTTT.

The chain employs TRBV29-1 and TRBJ1-1; D ambiguous. Per the germline V gene, CDR1 is SQVTM and CDR2 is ANQGSEA. V lost 3 bases and J 3 bases, leaving 5 bases between the germline ends. The CDR3 loop spans 11 amino acids. The CDR3 nucleotides are TGCAGCGTTGACACGTACACTGAAGCTTTCTTT. This gives the protein CSVDTYTEAFF.

This clonotype showed up just a few times. The chain has TRBV7-9 and TRBJ2-7; D is undetermined. CDR3 length: 15 residues. Trimming took 1 base from V and 0 from J, leaving 10 bases between them. Germline CDR1 and CDR2: SEHNR and FQNEAQ (reference sequence). The CDR3 loop reads CASSLVLRDSYEQYF. CDR3 nucleotide sequence: TGTGCCAGCAGCTTAGTTTTAAGAGACTCCTACGAGCAGTACTTC.

The V call is TRBV12-3 or TRBV12-4, the J call TRBJ1-5, with unresolved D. This CDR3 spans 14 amino acids. The V gene lost 3 bases and the J gene lost 0 bases, with 6 bases spanning the gap. The CDR3 loop is CASSLAASNQPQHF. CDR3 nucleotide sequence: TGTGCCAGCAGTTTGGCGGCTAGCAATCAGCCCCAGCATTTT.

This clonotype came up a few times. This chain connects TRBV4-2 to TRBJ2-1; 11 bases are a match to TRBD2. CDR3 length: 15 amino acids. The germline gives CDR1 LGHNA, CDR2 YNFKEQ. V was clipped by 0 bases and J by 10 bases; unmatched bases: 5. CDR3: CASSQDLGTSGEQFF. In DNA form, the CDR3 reads TGTGCCAGCAGCCAAGATCTCGGGACTAGCGGCGAGCAGTTCTTC.

The rearrangement uses TRBV6-2 or TRBV6-3 and TRBJ2-7, with TRBD1 matching 11 bases. Trimming cost V 6 bases and J 3 bases; bases outside gene matches: 4. Germline CDR1 MNHEY, CDR2 SVGEGT. The CDR3 runs to 14 residues. The CDR3 spells CASSGTGGLYEQYF. As DNA, the CDR3 is TGTGCCAGCAGCGGGACAGGGGGTCTCTACGAGCAGTACTTC.

This clonotype was picked up a small number of times. This chain joins TRBV19 and TRBJ1-2; D is ambiguous. The CDR3 is 14 amino acids. V dropped 5 bases and J dropped 3 bases, with 13 bases sitting between them. Per germline, CDR1 LNHDA and CDR2 SQIVND (reference sequence). CDR3 bases: TGTGCCAGTAGTTCGTCTACTAGCCACTATGGCTACACCTTC. Amino acid sequence: CASSSSTSHYGYTF.